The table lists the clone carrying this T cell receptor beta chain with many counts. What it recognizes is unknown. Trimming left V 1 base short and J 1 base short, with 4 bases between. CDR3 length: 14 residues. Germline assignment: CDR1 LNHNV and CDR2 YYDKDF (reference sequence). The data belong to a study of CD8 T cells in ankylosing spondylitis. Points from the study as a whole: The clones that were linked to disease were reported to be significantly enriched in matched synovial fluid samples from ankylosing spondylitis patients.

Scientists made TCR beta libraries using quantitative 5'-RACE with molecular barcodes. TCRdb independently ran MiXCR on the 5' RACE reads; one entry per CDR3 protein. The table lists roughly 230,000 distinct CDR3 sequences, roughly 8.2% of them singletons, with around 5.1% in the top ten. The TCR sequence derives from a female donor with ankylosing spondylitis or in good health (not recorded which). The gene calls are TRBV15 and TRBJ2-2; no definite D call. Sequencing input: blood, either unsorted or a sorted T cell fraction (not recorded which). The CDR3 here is CATSRGGNTGELFF. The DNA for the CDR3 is TGTGCCACCAGCAGAGGCGGGAACACCGGGGAGCTGTTTTTT.